Listed below are T cell receptor beta chains from one sample, sequenced in a study of T cell responses to AZD1222 COVID-19 vaccine. Generated by immunoSEQ multiplex PCR, the TCRdb table keeps only in-frame clones and is missing some. Altogether about 150,000 clones are present, roughly 92% being singletons, with the ten largest covering over 3%. Here the sequenced sample was peripheral blood, taken on day 0 of AZD1222 vaccination. The receptors here all came from an adult in good health. Both conserved end residues are part of each CDR3. D genes are given only for firm matches. Clone size appears in some rows only: once, few, many, or a class for an expanded clone.

>.|TRBJ2-7|TRBV6-5|.
TGTGCCAGCAGTCGTCTACATTCGGAGGCCTACGAGCAGTACTTC
CASSRLHSEAYEQYF
>.|TRBJ2-1|TRBV28|.
TGTGCCAGCACCAGCAGCTTGCGGCCCGGGAATGAGCAGTTCTTC
CASTSSLRPGNEQFF
>.|TRBJ2-2|TRBV12-5|TRBD2
TGTGCTAGTGGCCGCGGACTAGCGGGATATCAGTCCGGGGAGCTGTTTTTT
CASGRGLAGYQSGELFF
>.|TRBJ2-1|TRBV7-2|TRBD2
TGTGCCAGCAGCTTAGGACTAGCGGGAGGGTCCTCCGGTGAGCAGTTCTTC
CASSLGLAGGSSGEQFF
>.|TRBJ2-5|TRBV7-2|.
TGTGCCAGCAGCTTAGCAGGACTCTGGCAAGAGACCCAGTACTTC
CASSLAGLWQETQYF
>.|TRBJ1-1|TRBV18|TRBD1
TGTGCCAGCTCCCCAAGACAGGGAAAAGGGACTGAAGCTTTCTTT
CASSPRQGKGTEAFF
>.|TRBJ2-7|TRBV7-2|TRBD1
TGTGCCAGCAGCTTAACAGGGGCCTACGAGCAGTACTTC
CASSLTGAYEQYF
>.|TRBJ1-2|TRBV6-5|TRBD1
TGTGCCAGCAGTTACTCGCGGCAGGGGGACGGCTACACCTTC
CASSYSRQGDGYTF
>.|TRBJ2-1|TRBV6-4|.
TGTGCCAGCAGTGACCGGGCTAGTGGGCATGAGCAGTTCTTC
CASSDRASGHEQFF
>.|TRBJ2-1|TRBV5-1|.
TGCGCCAGCAGCTTTCTCTCCTCCTACAATGAGCAGTTCTTC
CASSFLSSYNEQFF
>.|TRBJ1-1|TRBV28|.
TGTGCTTCGCGGGGGTTGGGCACTGAAGCTTTCTTT
CASRGLGTEAFF
>once|TRBJ2-2|TRBV2|.
TGTGCCAGCAGTGCTACGAACACCGGGGAGCTGTTTTTT
CASSATNTGELFF
>.|TRBJ1-1|TRBV11-3|.
TGTGCCAGCAGCCAGGGAGTGGGCACTGAAGCTTTCTTT
CASSQGVGTEAFF
>.|TRBJ2-2|TRBV7-6|.
TGTGCCAGCAGCTTAGGACGAGGCGGGGAGCTGTTTTTT
CASSLGRGGELFF
>.|TRBJ2-7|TRBV6-6|TRBD2
TGTGCCAGCAGTTACGGGGGGGACTCCTACGAGCAGTACTTC
CASSYGGDSYEQYF
>.|TRBJ1-4|TRBV7-2|TRBD1
TGTGCCAGCAGCCAAGACAGGGGGGTAGGGGAAAAACTGTTTTTT
CASSQDRGVGEKLFF
>.|TRBJ1-2|TRBV10-1|.
TGCGCCAGCAGTGAGTCGACGGGACCGAGATATGGCTACACCTTC
CASSESTGPRYGYTF
>.|TRBJ1-4|TRBV30|TRBD1
TGTGCCTGGAGGCCCGGGACAGGGGAGGAAAAACTGTTTTTT
CAWRPGTGEEKLFF
>once|TRBJ1-4|TRBV5-1|TRBD1
TGCGCCAGCAGGCCGGGACAGGGGGCCTTTGAAAAACTGTTTTTT
CASRPGQGAFEKLFF
>once|TRBJ1-3|TRBV19|TRBD1
TGTGCCAGTAGCCGGGACAGACCAGAAAACACCATATATTTT
CASSRDRPENTIYF
>.|TRBJ1-5|TRBV19|.
TGTGCCAGTAGTATATCGGAAAATCGGAATCAGCCCCAGCATTTT
CASSISENRNQPQHF
>.|TRBJ1-6|TRBV27|TRBD1
TGTGCCAGCAGTTACCCCACCCCAGGGGGAGGAGGACCCCTCCACTTT
CASSYPTPGGGGPLHF
>once|TRBJ1-1|TRBV25-1|.
TGTGCCAGCAGCCAGGCGGGGGCAAGGAACACTGAAGCTTTCTTT
CASSQAGARNTEAFF
>once|TRBJ1-1|TRBV9|.
TGTGCCAGCAGCGTAGCTGCCAGGGAGAACACTGAAGCTTTCTTT
CASSVAARENTEAFF
>.|TRBJ1-5|TRBV28|.
TGTGCCCTCCAGGGTGCCCGGCAGGATCAGCCCCAGCATTTT
CALQGARQDQPQHF
>.|TRBJ1-2|TRBV28|.
TGTGCCAGCAGTTTAAGATTTGGCTACACCTTC
CASSLRFGYTF
>.|TRBJ1-6|TRBV6-5|.
TGTGCCAGCAGAGGCGGGGCAGGAGATAATTCACCCCTCCACTTT
CASRGGAGDNSPLHF
>.|TRBJ2-3|TRBV2|TRBD1
TGTGCCAGCAGCCCTAGGGCCCGTTGGGACAGGCCCCTTAAGGATACGCAGTATTTT
CASSPRARWDRPLKDTQYF
>once|TRBJ2-1|TRBV5-1|.
TGCGCCAGCAGCTTGAGACGGGATGAGCAGTTCTTC
CASSLRRDEQFF
>once|TRBJ1-5|TRBV19|TRBD1
TGTGCCAGCGCACCGCAACAGGGGTCAAATCAGCCCCAGCATTTT
CASAPQQGSNQPQHF
>once|TRBJ2-3|TRBV9|.
TGTGCCAGCAGCGTAGGGGCAGGGACAAAAATAACAGATACGCAGTATTTT
CASSVGAGTKITDTQYF
>.|TRBJ2-3|TRBV27|.
TGTGCCAGCAGGCAAGGCTGGACGCAGTATTTT
CASRQGWTQYF
>.|TRBJ2-1|TRBV10-1|.
TGCGCCAGCACCACCTCAATCGGTGAGCAGTTCTTC
CASTTSIGEQFF
>.|TRBJ1-1|TRBV4-1|TRBD1
TGCGCCAGCAGCCAAGGGAGGGACAGGGCGGATGTGAACACTGAAGCTTTCTTT
CASSQGRDRADVNTEAFF
>.|TRBJ1-5|TRBV5-1|.
TGCGCCAGCAGACCGGGCAGAAATCAGCCCCAGCATTTT
CASRPGRNQPQHF
>.|TRBJ1-2|TRBV5-8|.
TGTGCCTTCACGACGGGGGGCTACACCTTC
CAFTTGGYTF
>.|TRBJ1-2|TRBV6-5|.
TGTGCCAGCAGGTCCGGGGGCAGCGGTGGCTACACCTTC
CASRSGGSGGYTF
>.|TRBJ1-6|TRBV23-1|.
TGCGCCAGCAGTCATCGGCCGGCTGCTCCAGTAGGCTCACCCCTCCACTTT
CASSHRPAAPVGSPLHF
>.|TRBJ2-7|TRBV25-1|.
TGTGCCAGCAGGGACCGCTACTCCTACGAGCAGTACTTC
CASRDRYSYEQYF
>.|TRBJ1-2|TRBV2|.
TGTGCCAGCAGTCAAACCGAGGGGCACTATGGCTACACCTTC
CASSQTEGHYGYTF
>.|TRBJ2-7|TRBV7-8|.
TGTGCCAGCAGCCTGACAGCCTACGAGCAGTACTTC
CASSLTAYEQYF
>once|TRBJ1-6|TRBV11-2|.
TGTGCCAGCAGCCTACAGGCGGTCGGGGTTAATTCACCCCTCCACTTT
CASSLQAVGVNSPLHF
>.|TRBJ2-3|TRBV3-1/TRBV3-2|.
TGTGCCAGCAGCCAATCCTTCGGAGCCACAGATACGCAGTATTTT
CASSQSFGATDTQYF
>.|TRBJ1-5|TRBV27|.
TGTGCCACACGGGACCTAGTTAGCAATCAGCCCCAGCATTTT
CATRDLVSNQPQHF
>.|TRBJ2-1|TRBV21-1|.
TGTGCCAGCAGAAGGCGGAGAAGCTCCTACAATGAGCAGTTCTTC
CASRRRRSSYNEQFF
>.|TRBJ2-7|TRBV27|.
TGTGCCAGCAGGCTACAGGGCAAGAGGTACGAGCAGTACTTC
CASRLQGKRYEQYF
>.|TRBJ2-1|TRBV25-1|TRBD1
TGTGCCAGCAGTGATAGGGGGCTTGAGCAGTTCTTC
CASSDRGLEQFF
>.|TRBJ1-2|TRBV27|.
TGTGCCAGCAGTTTATTGGGGGCGCGGGGCTACACCTTC
CASSLLGARGYTF
>once|TRBJ1-1|TRBV28|.
TGTGCCAGCAGTCGAAGGGGAAACACTGAAGCTTTCTTT
CASSRRGNTEAFF
>.|TRBJ2-2|TRBV27|.
TGTGCCAGCAGTTTAGTACCCCAGGGGGAGCTGTTTTTT
CASSLVPQGELFF